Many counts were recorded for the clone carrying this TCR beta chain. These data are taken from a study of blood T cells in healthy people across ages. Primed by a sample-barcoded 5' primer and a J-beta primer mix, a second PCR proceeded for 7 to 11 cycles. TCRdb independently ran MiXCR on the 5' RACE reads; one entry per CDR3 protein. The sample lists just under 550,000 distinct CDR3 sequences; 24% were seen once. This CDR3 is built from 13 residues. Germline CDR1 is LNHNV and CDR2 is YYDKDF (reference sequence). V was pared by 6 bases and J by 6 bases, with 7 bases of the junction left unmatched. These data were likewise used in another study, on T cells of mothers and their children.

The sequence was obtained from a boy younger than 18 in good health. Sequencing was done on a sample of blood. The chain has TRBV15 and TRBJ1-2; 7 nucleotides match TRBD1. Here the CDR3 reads CATRLTGVDGYTF. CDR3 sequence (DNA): TGTGCCACCAGACTAACAGGGGTCGATGGCTACACCTTC.